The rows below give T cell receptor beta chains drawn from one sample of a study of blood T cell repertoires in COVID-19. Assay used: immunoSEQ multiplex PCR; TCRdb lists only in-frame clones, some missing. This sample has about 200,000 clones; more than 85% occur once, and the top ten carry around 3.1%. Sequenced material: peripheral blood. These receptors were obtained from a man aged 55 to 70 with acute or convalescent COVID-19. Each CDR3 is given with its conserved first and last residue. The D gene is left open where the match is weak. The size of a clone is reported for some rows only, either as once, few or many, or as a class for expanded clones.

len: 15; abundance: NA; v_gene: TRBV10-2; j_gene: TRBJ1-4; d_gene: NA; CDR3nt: TGCGCCAGCAGTGATATACAGATAGGTAATGAAAAACTGTTTTTT; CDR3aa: CASSDIQIGNEKLFF
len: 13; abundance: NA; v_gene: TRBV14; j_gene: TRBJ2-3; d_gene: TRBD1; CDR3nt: TGTGCCAGCAGCCAAGGGGACAGGTCGACGCAGTATTTT; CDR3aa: CASSQGDRSTQYF
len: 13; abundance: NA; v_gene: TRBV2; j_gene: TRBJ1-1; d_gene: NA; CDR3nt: TGTGCCAGCAGTGAAGGGGGAGGGACTGAAGCTTTCTTT; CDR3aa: CASSEGGGTEAFF
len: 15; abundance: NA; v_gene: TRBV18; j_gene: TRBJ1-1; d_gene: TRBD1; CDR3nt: TGTGCCAGCTCACCAATGGGACAGGGGAGCACTGAAGCTTTCTTT; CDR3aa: CASSPMGQGSTEAFF
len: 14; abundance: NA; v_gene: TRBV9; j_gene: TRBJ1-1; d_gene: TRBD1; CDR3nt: TGTGCCAGCAGCGGGACAGGGCTGAACACTGAAGCTTTCTTT; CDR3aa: CASSGTGLNTEAFF
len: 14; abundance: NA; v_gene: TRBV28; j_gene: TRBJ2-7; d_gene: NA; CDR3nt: TGTGCCAGCAGTTTACCAATGCGGGGCCTCGAGCAGTACTTC; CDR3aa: CASSLPMRGLEQYF
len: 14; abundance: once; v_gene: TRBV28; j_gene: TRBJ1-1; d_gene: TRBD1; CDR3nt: TGTGCCAGCAGTTTGGACAGGACGAACACTGAAGCTTTCTTT; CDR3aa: CASSLDRTNTEAFF
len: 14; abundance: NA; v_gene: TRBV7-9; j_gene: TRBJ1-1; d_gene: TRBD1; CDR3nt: TGTGCCAGCAGCCCCACCGGGGACAGGGTGCAAGCTTTCTTT; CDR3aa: CASSPTGDRVQAFF
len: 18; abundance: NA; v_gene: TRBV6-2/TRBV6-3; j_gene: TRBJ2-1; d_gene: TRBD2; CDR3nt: TGTGCCAGCAGTTACAGACTAGCGGAAAAGCTATCCTACAATGAGCAGTTCTTC; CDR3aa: CASSYRLAEKLSYNEQFF
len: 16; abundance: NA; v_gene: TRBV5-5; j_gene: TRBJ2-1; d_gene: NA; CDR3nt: TGTGCCAGCAGCTTGACCTCAAAGAGCTCCTACAATGAGCAGTTCTTC; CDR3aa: CASSLTSKSSYNEQFF
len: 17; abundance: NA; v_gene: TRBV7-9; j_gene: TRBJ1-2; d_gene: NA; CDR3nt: TGTGCCAGCAGCTTAGTAGGCGGCAGTCCACGGGACTATGGCTACACCTTC; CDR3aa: CASSLVGGSPRDYGYTF
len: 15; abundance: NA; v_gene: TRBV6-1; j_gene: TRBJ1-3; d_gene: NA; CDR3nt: TGTGCCAGCAGTGACAGGGGTCGGATTGGAAACACCATATATTTT; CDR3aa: CASSDRGRIGNTIYF
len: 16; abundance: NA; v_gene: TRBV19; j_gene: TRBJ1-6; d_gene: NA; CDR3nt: TGTGCCAGTAGTATAGAGAGGGGAGGTGGAGGTTCACCCCTCCACTTT; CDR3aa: CASSIERGGGGSPLHF
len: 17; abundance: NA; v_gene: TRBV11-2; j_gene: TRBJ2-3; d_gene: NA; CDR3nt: TGTGCCAGCAGCTTATCAGGGTGGGCGACCTCCACAGATACGCAGTATTTT; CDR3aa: CASSLSGWATSTDTQYF
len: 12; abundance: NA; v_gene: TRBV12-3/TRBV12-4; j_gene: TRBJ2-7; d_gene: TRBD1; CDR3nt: TGTGCCAGCAGAGGGACAGGCTACGAGCAGTACTTC; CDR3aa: CASRGTGYEQYF
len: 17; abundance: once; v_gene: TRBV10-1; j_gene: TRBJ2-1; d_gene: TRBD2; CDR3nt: TGCGCCAGCAGTGAGGGCCTAGCGGGAAGCTCCTACAATGAGCAGTTCTTC; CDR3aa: CASSEGLAGSSYNEQFF
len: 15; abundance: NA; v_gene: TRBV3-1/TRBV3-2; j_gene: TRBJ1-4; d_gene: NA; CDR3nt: TGTGCCAGCAGCCATACCCCCTCCAGGGATGAAAAACTGTTTTTT; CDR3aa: CASSHTPSRDEKLFF
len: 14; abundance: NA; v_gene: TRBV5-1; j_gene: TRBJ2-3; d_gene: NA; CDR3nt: TGCGCCAGCAGAACAGGGTATGGAACAGATACGCAGTATTTT; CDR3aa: CASRTGYGTDTQYF
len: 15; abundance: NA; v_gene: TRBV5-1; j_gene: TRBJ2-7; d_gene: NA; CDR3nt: TGCGCCAGCAGCGCCCCTATCTTTGGCGGCGACGAGCAGTACTTC; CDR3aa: CASSAPIFGGDEQYF
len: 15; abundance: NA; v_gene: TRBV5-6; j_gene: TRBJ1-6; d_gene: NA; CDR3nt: TGTGCCAGCAGCTTGGACAGCTCCTATAATTCACCCCTCCACTTT; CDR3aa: CASSLDSSYNSPLHF
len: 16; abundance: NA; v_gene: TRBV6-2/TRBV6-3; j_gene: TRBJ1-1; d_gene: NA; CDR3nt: TGTGCCAGCAGTTACGTTCGCGGACTCTCGACTACTGAAGCTTTCTTT; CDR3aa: CASSYVRGLSTTEAFF
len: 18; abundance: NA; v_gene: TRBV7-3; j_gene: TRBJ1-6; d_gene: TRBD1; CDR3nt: TGTGCCAGCAGCTCAAGGTTGGGACAGAGCTCCTATAATTCACCCCTCCACTTT; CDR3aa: CASSSRLGQSSYNSPLHF
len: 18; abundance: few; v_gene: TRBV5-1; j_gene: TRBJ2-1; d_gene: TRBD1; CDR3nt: TGCGCCAGCAGCTCTCGGAGACCCGGGACAGGGGGGACCAATGAGCAGTTCTTC; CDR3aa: CASSSRRPGTGGTNEQFF
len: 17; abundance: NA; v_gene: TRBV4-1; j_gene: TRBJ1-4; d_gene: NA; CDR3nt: TGCGCCAGCAGCCACCCTCAAAGGGGGGGGTCTAGGGAAAAACTGTTTTTT; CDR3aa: CASSHPQRGGSREKLFF
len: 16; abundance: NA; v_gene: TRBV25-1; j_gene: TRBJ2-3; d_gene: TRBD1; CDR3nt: TGTGCCAGCAGTGAATTGGGGACAGGGGGCACAGATACGCAGTATTTT; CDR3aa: CASSELGTGGTDTQYF
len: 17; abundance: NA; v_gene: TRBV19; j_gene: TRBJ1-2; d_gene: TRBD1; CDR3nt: TGTGCCAGTAAAAAAGGGGTGGGACAGCGGCAAACCTATGGCTACACCTTC; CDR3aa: CASKKGVGQRQTYGYTF
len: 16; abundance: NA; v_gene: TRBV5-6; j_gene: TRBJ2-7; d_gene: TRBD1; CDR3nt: TGTGCCAGCAGCTTGAGGCAGGGGGTAAGCTCCTACGAGCAGTACTTC; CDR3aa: CASSLRQGVSSYEQYF
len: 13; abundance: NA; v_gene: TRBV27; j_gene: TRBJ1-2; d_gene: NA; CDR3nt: TGTGCCAGCAGTTTACTGGGGGCCCATGGCTACACCTTC; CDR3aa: CASSLLGAHGYTF
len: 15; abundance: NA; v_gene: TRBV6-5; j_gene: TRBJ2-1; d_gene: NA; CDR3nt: TGTGCCAGCAGTTACGATATCGCGGGGATCGGTGAGCAGTTCTTC; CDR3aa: CASSYDIAGIGEQFF
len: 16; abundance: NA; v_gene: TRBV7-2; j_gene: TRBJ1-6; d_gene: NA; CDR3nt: TGTGCCAGCAGCTTAGACCTGAGGGACACCCCAAAACTCCTCCACTTT; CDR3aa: CASSLDLRDTPKLLHF
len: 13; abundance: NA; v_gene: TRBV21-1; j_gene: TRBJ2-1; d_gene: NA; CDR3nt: TGTGCCAGCAGAGGGACAGACTACAATGAGCAGTTCTTC; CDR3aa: CASRGTDYNEQFF
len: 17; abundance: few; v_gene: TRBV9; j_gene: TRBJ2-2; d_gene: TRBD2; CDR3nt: TGTGCCAGCAGCGCGACTAGCGGGGGGACGAACACCGGGGAGCTGTTTTTT; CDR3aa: CASSATSGGTNTGELFF
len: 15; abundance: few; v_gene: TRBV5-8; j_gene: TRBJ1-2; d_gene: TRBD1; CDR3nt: TGTGCCAGCAGCAGACAGGGGCCTACTAACTATGGCTACACCTTC; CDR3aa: CASSRQGPTNYGYTF
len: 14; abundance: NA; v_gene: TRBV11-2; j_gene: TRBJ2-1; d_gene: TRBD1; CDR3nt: TGTGCCAGCAGCGGGACAGGGAGGAACAATGAGCAGTTCTTC; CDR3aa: CASSGTGRNNEQFF
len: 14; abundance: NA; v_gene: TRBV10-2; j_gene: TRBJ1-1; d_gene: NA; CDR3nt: TGCGCCAGCTTACAGGGCCCCCTTGGCACTGAAGCTTTTTTT; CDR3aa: CASLQGPLGTEAFF
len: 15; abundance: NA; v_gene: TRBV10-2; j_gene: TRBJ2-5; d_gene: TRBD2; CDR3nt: TGCGCCAGCAGTCACAATAGCGGGGGGAAAGAGACCCAGTACTTC; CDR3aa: CASSHNSGGKETQYF
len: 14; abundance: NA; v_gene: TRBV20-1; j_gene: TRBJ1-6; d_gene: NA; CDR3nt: TGCAGTGCTAGTGTGGCGAGGCCCAATTCACCCCTCCACTTT; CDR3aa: CSASVARPNSPLHF
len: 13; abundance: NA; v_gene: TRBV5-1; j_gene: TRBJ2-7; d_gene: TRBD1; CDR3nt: TGCGCCAGCAGACAGGGGAAATCCTACGAGCAGTACTTC; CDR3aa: CASRQGKSYEQYF
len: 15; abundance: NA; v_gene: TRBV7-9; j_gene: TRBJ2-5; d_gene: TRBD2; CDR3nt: TGTGCCAGCAGCCCGGGCGGGGGGCGCTTAGAGACCCAGTACTTC; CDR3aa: CASSPGGGRLETQYF
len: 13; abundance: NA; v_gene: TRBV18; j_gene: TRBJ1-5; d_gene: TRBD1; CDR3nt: TGTGCCAGCTCGCGACAGGGGGATCAGCCCCAGCATTTT; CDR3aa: CASSRQGDQPQHF
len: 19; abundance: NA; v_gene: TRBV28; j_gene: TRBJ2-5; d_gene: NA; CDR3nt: TGTGCCAGCAGTTTTCCCTTTTCCGGCGGGACAGAAAAACAAGAGACCCAGTACTTC; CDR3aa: CASSFPFSGGTEKQETQYF
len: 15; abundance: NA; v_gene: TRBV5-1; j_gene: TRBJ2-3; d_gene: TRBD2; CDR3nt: TGCGCCAGCAGCTTGGCGGGACCGGGGGGGTTGGCGCAGTATTTT; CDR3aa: CASSLAGPGGLAQYF
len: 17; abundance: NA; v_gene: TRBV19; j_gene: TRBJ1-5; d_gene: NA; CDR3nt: TGTGCCAGTAATAAGGGAAGGGGGTTTGTGGGAGATCAGCCCCAGCATTTT; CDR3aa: CASNKGRGFVGDQPQHF
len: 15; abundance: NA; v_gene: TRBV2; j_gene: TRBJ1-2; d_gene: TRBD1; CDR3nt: TGTGCCAGCAGAGCCGGGACAGGGGCCAACTATGGCTACACCTTC; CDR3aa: CASRAGTGANYGYTF
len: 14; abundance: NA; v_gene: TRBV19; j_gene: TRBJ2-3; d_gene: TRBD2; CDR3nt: TGTGCCAGTAGCCCCGGACTAGCGGGGGATACGCAGTATTTT; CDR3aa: CASSPGLAGDTQYF
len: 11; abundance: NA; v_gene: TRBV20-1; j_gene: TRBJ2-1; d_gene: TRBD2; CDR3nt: TGCAGTGCTCGGGGGGTGAATGAGCAGTTCTTC; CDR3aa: CSARGVNEQFF
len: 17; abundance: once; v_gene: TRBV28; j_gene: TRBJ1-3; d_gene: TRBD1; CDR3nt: TGTGCCAGCAGTTTATCTCCCGGGACAGGAGGTGGAAACACCATATATTTT; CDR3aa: CASSLSPGTGGGNTIYF
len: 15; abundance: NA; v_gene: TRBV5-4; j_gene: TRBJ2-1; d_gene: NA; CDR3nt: TGTGCCAGCAGCTTGCGGGACACCGACTACAATGAGCAGTTCTTC; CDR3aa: CASSLRDTDYNEQFF
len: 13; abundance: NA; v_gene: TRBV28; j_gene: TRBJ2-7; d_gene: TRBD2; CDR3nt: TGTGCCAGCAGTTTTGGGGGGGACCACGAGCAGTACTTC; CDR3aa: CASSFGGDHEQYF
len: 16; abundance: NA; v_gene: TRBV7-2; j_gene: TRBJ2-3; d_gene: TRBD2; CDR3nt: TGTGCCAGCAGCCCGACTAGCGGGGGGGCGAGAGATACGCAGTATTTT; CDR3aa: CASSPTSGGARDTQYF
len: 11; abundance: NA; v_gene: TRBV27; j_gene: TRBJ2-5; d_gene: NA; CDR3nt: TGTGCCACCAGAAGAGAAGAGACCCAGTACTTC; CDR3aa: CATRREETQYF
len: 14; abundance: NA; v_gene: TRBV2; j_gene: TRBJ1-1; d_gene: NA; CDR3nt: TGTGCCAGCAGTGGGGGGGGCCTGAACACTGAAGCTTTCTTT; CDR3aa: CASSGGGLNTEAFF
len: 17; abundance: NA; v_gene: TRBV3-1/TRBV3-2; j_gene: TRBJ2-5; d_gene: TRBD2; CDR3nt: TGTGCCAGCAGCCCGGGGGTAGCGGGGGTGGGGCAAGAGACCCAGTACTTC; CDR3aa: CASSPGVAGVGQETQYF